These 17 T cell receptor beta chains came from one sample sequenced in a study of cytomegalovirus exposure and HLA in healthy donors. The PCR made use of 60 Vbeta and 13 Jbeta primers. TCRdb's copy holds only in-frame clones and misses some; the assay was immunoSEQ multiplex PCR. The sample has under 150,000 clones, just over 70% seen once. The specimen was PBMCs. The source of these receptors is a woman aged 55-75 years in good health and CMV-seropositive.

This chain links TRBV29-1 with TRBJ1-5, with 8 nucleotides matching TRBD1. The V gene's germline CDR1 is SQVTM and CDR2 ANQGSEA. J gave up 2 bases and V 7 bases, and 4 bases lay outside the gene matches. The CDR3 runs to 13 residues. The DNA of the CDR3 is TGCAGCGCTCTGACAGGGGGCAATCAGCCCCAGCATTTT. It translates to CSALTGGNQPQHF.

This chain links TRBV4-2 with TRBJ1-1; 7 bases match TRBD1. J was trimmed by 4 bases and V by 0 bases; bases with no gene match: 5. The CDR3 has 15 residues. CDR1 and CDR2 (germline): LGHNA, YNFKEQ. CDR3 region: CASSQDQGGGTEAFF. CDR3 bases: TGTGCCAGCAGCCAAGATCAGGGGGGAGGCACTGAAGCTTTCTTT.

A single count supports this clone. The CDR3 DNA sequence: TGTGCCAGCAACCCCACTAGCGGGGGGGCTTGGGATACGCAGTATTTT. Translating gives CASNPTSGGAWDTQYF. The chain has TRBV9 and TRBJ2-3, with TRBD2 matching over 13 bases. The CDR3 runs 16 residues. Germline trimming cut 6 bases from V and 6 bases from J; bases unmatched to any gene: 10. The V gene's germline CDR1 is SGDLS and CDR2 YYNGEE.

This clone was seen a few times. The rearrangement links TRBV18 to TRBJ2-7; 8 positions agree with TRBD1. Germline CDR1 is KGHSH and CDR2 is LQKENI. There are 15 residues in the CDR3. Germline trimming cut 4 bases from V and 5 bases from J; bases unmatched to any gene: 10. The CDR3 sequence is CASSLGVGQGNEQYF. CDR3 nucleotides: TGTGCCAGCTCACTCGGGGTTGGACAGGGAAACGAGCAGTACTTC.

This chain uses TRBV6-1 with TRBJ1-5; a possible D gene is TRBD1 (5 bases). CDR3 length: 14 residues. Deletions cut 7 bases from V and 1 base from J, with 11 bases between. Germline V gene data show CDR1 as MNHNS and CDR2 as SASEGT. Here the CDR3 reads CASNRAGSNQPQHF. Here the CDR3 DNA reads TGTGCCAGCAATCGGGCAGGGAGCAATCAGCCCCAGCATTTT.

The gene calls are TRBV7-9 and TRBJ1-1; 7 bases match TRBD1. The CDR3 covers 15 residues. CDR1 and CDR2 from the germline V gene are SEHNR and FQNEAQ (reference sequence). V lost 3 bases and J lost 0; bases outside the gene matches: 4. The CDR3 is CASSFRQGMNTEAFF. CDR3 bases: TGTGCCAGCAGCTTCCGACAGGGAATGAACACTGAAGCTTTCTTT.

This clone has just a few counts. The chain has TRBV11-2 and TRBJ1-2, with D tentatively TRBD1 (6 bases). Trimming removed 5 bases from V and 5 bases from J, with 18 bases in between. CDR3 length equals 15 residues. Germline V gene sequence: CDR1 SGHAT, CDR2 FQNNGV. In nucleotides, the CDR3 is TGTGCCAGCAGCCCCTACCCGACAGGAGAATATGGCTACACCTTC. Amino acids: CASSPYPTGEYGYTF. Supplemented by reference TRBV11-2 and TRBJ1-2, the full variable domain reads EAGVAQSPRYKIIEKRQSVAFWCNPISGHATLYWYQQILGQGPKLLIQFQNNGVVDDSQLPKDRFSAERLKGVDSTLKIQPAKLEDSAVYLCASSPYPTGEYGYTFGSGTRLTVV.

The chain joins TRBV10-3 to TRBJ1-1; 7 nucleotides match TRBD1. The germline V gene has CDR1 ENHRY and CDR2 SYGVKD. The CDR3 consists of 14 residues. Trimming took 6 bases from V and 1 from J; bases not matched to a gene: 5. The CDR3 is CAISPGQENTEAFF. In nucleotides, the CDR3 is TGTGCCATCAGCCCTGGACAGGAGAACACTGAAGCTTTCTTT.

The chain recombines TRBV27 with TRBJ2-3; D perhaps matches TRBD1 (6 bases). CDR3 length equals 12 residues. Deletions cut 4 bases from V and 5 bases from J, with 7 bases between. Germline CDR1 reads MNHEY; CDR2 reads SMNVEV (reference sequence). CDR3 DNA sequence: TGTGCCAGCAGTTGGGGGCTAGATACGCAGTATTTT. Translation: CASSWGLDTQYF.

V gene TRBV15 combines with J gene TRBJ1-2; D uncertain. This CDR3 comprises 15 residues. Trimming took off 0 bases at V and 4 bases at J, with 12 bases between the two ends. Germline V lookup: CDR1 LNHNV, CDR2 YYDKDF (reference sequence). The CDR3 is CATSRDLRVGYGYTF. The DNA of the CDR3 is TGTGCCACCAGCAGAGATCTCCGGGTTGGCTATGGCTACACCTTC.

The chain recombines TRBV19 with TRBJ2-4; 8 bases map to TRBD1. CDR1 and CDR2 (germline): LNHDA, SQIVND (reference sequence). With 5 bases clipped from V and 0 bases from J, the junction kept 9 bases outside the gene matches. The CDR3 has 17 residues. The CDR3 spells CASSPLGQGLAKNIQYF. CDR3 in DNA: TGTGCCAGTAGTCCACTCGGACAGGGCTTAGCCAAAAACATTCAGTACTTC.

V is TRBV20-1 and J is TRBJ2-7; a possible D gene is TRBD1 (6 bases). V lost 5 bases and J lost 6, with 11 bases in between. Germline V gives CDR1 DFQATT, CDR2 SNEGSKA (reference sequence). The CDR3 length is 11 residues. This chain's CDR3 is CSAVQGFEQYF. CDR3 DNA: TGCAGTGCTGTACAGGGCTTCGAGCAGTACTTC.

The chain combines TRBV19 with TRBJ1-4; 9 bases agree with TRBD1. CDR3 length equals 15 residues. Trimming cost V 3 bases and J 8 bases; bases outside gene matches: 7. Germline-derived CDR1 and CDR2 are LNHDA and SQIVND (reference sequence). CDR3: CASSMSETGGEKLFF. The CDR3 nucleotides are TGTGCCAGTAGTATGAGCGAGACAGGGGGGGAAAAACTGTTTTTT.

The genes are TRBV13 and TRBJ1-3, with D possibly TRBD1 on 6 matching bases. This CDR3 has 18 residues. The germline V gene encodes CDR1 PRHDT and CDR2 FYEKMQ (reference sequence). Trimming removed 5 bases at V and 2 bases at J, with 22 bases between. CDR3 sequence reads: CASSLVGHGVGTGNTIYF. The CDR3 DNA reads as TGTGCCAGCAGCCTGGTGGGACACGGGGTTGGGACTGGAAACACCATATATTTT.

J is TRBJ1-5 and V is TRBV5-1; a weak D match, TRBD1 (6 bases). Between the trimmed V and J ends, which lost 4 bases and 6 bases, there was a span of 14 bases. There are 14 residues in the CDR3. Germline values: CDR1 SGHRS, CDR2 YFSETQ. This CDR3 reads CASSMGGLGQPQHF. For the CDR3, the DNA is TGCGCCAGCAGCATGGGGGGGCTTGGTCAGCCCCAGCATTTT.

The V call is TRBV15, the J call TRBJ2-5, with a possible D match to TRBD1 (7 bases). This CDR3 has 16 amino acids. Germline-derived CDR1 and CDR2 are LNHNV and YYDKDF (reference sequence). The V and J ends lost 0 bases and 5 bases respectively, with 16 bases between them. The CDR3 nucleotides are TGTGCCACCAGCAGAGATTTGCAGGGGGGTGATGAGACCCAGTACTTC. This sequence encodes CATSRDLQGGDETQYF. Together with reference TRBV15 and TRBJ2-5, the CDR3 gives the full variable domain: DAMVIQNPRYQVTQFGKPVTLSCSQTLNHNVMYWYQQKSSQAPKLLFHYYDKDFNNEADTPDNFQSRRPNTSFCFLDIRSPGLGDTAMYLCATSRDLQGGDETQYFGPGTRLLVL.

J is TRBJ1-4 and V is TRBV5-1; 7 nucleotides line up with TRBD1. Germline-derived CDR1 and CDR2 are SGHRS and YFSETQ. After removal of 0 bases from V and 2 bases from J, the junction contained 4 bases not matched to a gene. This CDR3 contains 16 residues. CDR3 amino acids: CASSLVGGFTNEKLFF. The CDR3 nucleotides are TGCGCCAGCAGCTTGGTAGGGGGCTTCACTAATGAAAAACTGTTTTTT.